This TCR beta chain was recovered during a study of blood T cell repertoires in COVID-19 (dated by TCRdb to the early 2020s). About the investigation overall: The collaborator samples originated in the United States, Italy and Spain and spanned the acute and convalescent phases of COVID-19. The material from the prospective study consisted of cDNA or gDNA derived from T cells, B-cell-depleted T cells, or PBMCs. Samples came from the ongoing ImmuneRACE study (first 160 participants) plus 1,254 subjects from 6 global collaborators. Nearly every sample came with metadata listing a de-identified subject ID, COVID-19 status, age in years and sex. The dataset comprised deeply sampled blood TCRbeta repertoires from subjects exposed to, actively infected with, or recovered from COVID-19. HLA class I and class II types, where available, came from metadata supplied by the sample provider rather than from assay-based typing. The repertoires were made available in a free public database intended to serve as a resource for research on the immune response to SARS-CoV-2.

TCRbeta CDR3 regions were amplified from genomic DNA by means of the immunoSEQ Assay, a bias-controlled multiplex PCR. Concerning the study's data processing: Nucleated cell counts per sample were estimated from amplification of reference gene primers within the assay. To quantify the absolute abundance of each unique TCRbeta CDR3 rearrangement, sequence reads were collapsed and filtered. For each sample, productive Simpson clonality was calculated by taking the square root of Simpson's diversity index across productive rearrangements. In its TCRdb copy, this immuneACCESS table keeps in-frame sequences only and misses some clones. Where compared with another copy, unresolved V genes explain less than half of these, and the others have no known cause. That table furnishes V, J and clone size, whereas the DNA furnished D and trimming. Across this sample there are approximately 200,000 clones, with 84% seen only once. The ten biggest clones cover about 3.5% of the sample.

General conclusions and limits of the study: The quantity of clinical and demographic metadata differed by source and by participant and was supplied without curation.

The CDR3 contains 17 residues, cysteine and phenylalanine counted. The entry retains the CDR3 DNA only, 51 bases that are in frame from base 1. CDR1 and CDR2 are read off the germline V gene (reference sequence) as LNHDA and SQIVND. V lost 3 bases and J lost 5 bases, and the count of bases not matched to a germline gene is 12. In the prospective study, participants were roughly 18 to 90 years old, resided in about two dozen geographic areas of the United States, and were enrolled through a virtual design. To assign participants to cohorts, the prospective study relied on clinical history that participants themselves reported in a screening survey and a study questionnaire. ImmuneRACE Cohort 3 recovered participants were defined by two consecutive negative NP/OP PCR tests, healthcare professional clearance, or symptom resolution. Mobile phlebotomists in the prospective study collected whole blood, serum and a nasopharyngeal or oropharyngeal swab from every participant. Additional blood draws and questionnaires over an approximately two-month period could optionally be provided by prospective study participants. Blood samples from the prospective study were shipped frozen or at room temperature prior to DNA extraction.

Remarks on this clone: What this receptor recognizes is not known. Base-call qualities are not available, and no considerably larger clone is one nucleotide away.

Sequenced material: PBMCs or T cells enriched from blood (not recorded which). This sequence originates from a woman under 40 who had recovered from COVID-19. Rearrangement joined TRBV19 to TRBJ1-5, with 8 bases matching TRBD1. The CDR3: CASSILRGGQGDQPQHF. The DNA sequence is as follows: TGTGCCAGTAGTATTTTGAGAGGAGGACAGGGAGATCAGCCCCAGCATTTT.